This TCR beta chain was recovered during a study of patients and donors after allogeneic stem cell transplantation (dated by TCRdb to the early 2020s). In this sample, this clonotype turned up a few times. This clone's antigen is unknown. Nothing much larger sits one base from this clone, and base qualities are not available. Library preparation used RT-PCR. Instrument used: NextSeq 550. The raw public reads went through TCRdb reprocessing: fastp at Q25, MiXCR clone calling, in-frame beta chains kept. Here each entry gathers all rows of one CDR3 protein and keeps the most common genes and DNA. This sample gives roughly 140,000 distinct CDR3 sequences in total; approximately 35% of them show up just once. Clones ranked in the top ten supply about 50% of the sample. The CDR3 runs 15 amino acids, cysteine and phenylalanine included. Of the read, only the CDR3 DNA is kept; its 45 bases are in frame from base 1. Trimmed from V: 6 bases; trimmed from J: 8 bases; junction bases lacking a gene match: 15. Via the germline V gene, CDR1 is MDHEN and CDR2 SYDVKM.

The material sequenced was blood, either unsorted or a sorted T cell fraction (not recorded which). The chain is made from TRBV28 and TRBJ1-2, with 7 junctional bases fitting TRBD1. This receptor was identified in a human donor who was either an allogeneic HSCT recipient or a stem cell or donor lymphocyte infusion donor (not recorded which). It is not recorded whose cells these are; they may come from a transplant donor. This receptor carries the CDR3 CASSFEREGAPGYTF. The nucleotide sequence reads as follows: TGTGCCAGCAGCTTCGAACGTGAGGGGGCGCCCGGCTACACCTTC.